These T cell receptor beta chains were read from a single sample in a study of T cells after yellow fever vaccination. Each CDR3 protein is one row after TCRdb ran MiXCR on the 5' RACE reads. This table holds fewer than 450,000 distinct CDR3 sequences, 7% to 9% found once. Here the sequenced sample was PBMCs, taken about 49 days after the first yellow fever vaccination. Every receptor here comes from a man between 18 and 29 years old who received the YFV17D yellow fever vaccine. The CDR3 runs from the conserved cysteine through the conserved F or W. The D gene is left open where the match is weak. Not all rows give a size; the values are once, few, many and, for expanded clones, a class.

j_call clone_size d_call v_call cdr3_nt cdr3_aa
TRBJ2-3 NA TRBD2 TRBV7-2 TGTGCCAGCAGCTCTCCGGGACTAGCGGAAAATTTT CASSSPGLAENF
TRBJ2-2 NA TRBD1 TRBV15 TGTGCCACCAGCAGAGGGGAGGACAGGGGGACCGGGGAGCTGTTTTTT CATSRGEDRGTGELFF
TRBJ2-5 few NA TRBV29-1 TGCAGCGTTCTGCGCCCAGGGAGCCTAGAGACCCAGTACTTC CSVLRPGSLETQYF
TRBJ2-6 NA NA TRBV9 TGTGCCAGCAGCGCTCTGATCTCTGGTGCCAACGTCCTGACTTTC CASSALISGANVLTF
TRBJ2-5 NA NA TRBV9 TGTGCCAGCAGCGTAGACGGGTGGGAAGAGACCCAGTACTTC CASSVDGWEETQYF
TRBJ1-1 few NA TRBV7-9 TGTGCCAGCAGGCTCGGAGGACAAGCTTTCTTT CASRLGGQAFF
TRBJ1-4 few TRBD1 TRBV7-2 TGTGCCAGCAGATACTCAGGGGGCACGGAAAAACTGTTTTTT CASRYSGGTEKLFF
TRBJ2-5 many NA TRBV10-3 TGTGCCATCAGTGAGAGTCAGGGGCGGGAGACCCAGTACTTC CAISESQGRETQYF
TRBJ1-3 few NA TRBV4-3 TGCGCCAGCAGCCAAGACGGGACGCATTCCTCTGGAAACACCATATATTTT CASSQDGTHSSGNTIYF
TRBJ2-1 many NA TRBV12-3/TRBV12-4 TGTGCCAGCAGTTGGGGGCGTTCCTACAATGAGCAGTTCTTC CASSWGRSYNEQFF
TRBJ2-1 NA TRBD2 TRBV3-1 TGTGCCAGCAGCCAGGACGCCGGGACTAGCGGGGGAAGTACCTACAATGAGCAGTTCTTC CASSQDAGTSGGSTYNEQFF
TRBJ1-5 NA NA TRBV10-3 TGTGCCATCAGTGCCTCCGGGGGGAAAAATCAGCCCCAGCATTTT CAISASGGKNQPQHF
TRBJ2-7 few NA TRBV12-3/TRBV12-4 TGTGCCAGCAGCTTCCGCGGACAGTACTACGAGCAGTACTTC CASSFRGQYYEQYF
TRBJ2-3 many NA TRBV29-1 TGCAGCGTTGAAGATGCCAGGCTGATGGCCACAGATACGCAGTATTTT CSVEDARLMATDTQYF
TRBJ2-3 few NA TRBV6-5 TGTGCCAGCAGTTACGAGGGGACGGGGAGCACAGATACGCAGTATTTT CASSYEGTGSTDTQYF
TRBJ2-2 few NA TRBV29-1 TGCAGCGTGCGGACACAGCTATACACCGGGGAGCTGTTTTTT CSVRTQLYTGELFF
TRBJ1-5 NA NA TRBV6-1 TGTGCCAGCAGTGATAGGGGCGGACAGCCCCAGCATTTT CASSDRGGQPQHF
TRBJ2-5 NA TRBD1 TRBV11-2 TGTGCCAGCAGGACCGGGGACAGGGAAGAGACCCAGTACTTC CASRTGDREETQYF
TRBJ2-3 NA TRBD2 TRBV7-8 TGTGCCAGCAGCTTAGCAAGCCTAGCGGGGGGAACAGATACGCAGTATTTT CASSLASLAGGTDTQYF
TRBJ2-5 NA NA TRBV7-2 TGTGCCAGCAGCTTATGGGACGGGGAGACCCAGTACTTC CASSLWDGETQYF
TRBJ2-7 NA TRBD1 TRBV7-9 TGTGCCAGCAGCCCCTTGACAGGGTACCGTGCCTACGAGCAGTACTTC CASSPLTGYRAYEQYF
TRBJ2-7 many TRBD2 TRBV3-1 TGTGCCAGCAGCCCGCTGGCGGGGGACTCCTACGAGCAGTACTTC CASSPLAGDSYEQYF
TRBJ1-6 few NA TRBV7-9 TGTGCCAGCAGCTCCCGTACCAATAATTCACCCCTCCACTTT CASSSRTNNSPLHF
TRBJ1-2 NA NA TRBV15 TGTGCCACCAGCGGACCAGCAAGTTTAAACTATGGCTACACCTTC CATSGPASLNYGYTF
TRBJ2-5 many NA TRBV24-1 TGTGCCACCAGTGATTTTCTGGAGACCCAGTACTTC CATSDFLETQYF